This T cell receptor beta chain was captured by sequencing in a study of blood T cell repertoires in COVID-19. On the study more broadly: Donors in the United States, Italy and Spain gave samples during acute or convalescent COVID-19. T cells, B-cell-depleted T cells, or PBMCs supplied cDNA or gDNA.

Authors' analysis steps: Reference gene primers were amplified, and this amplification served to estimate nucleated cell counts. Using immunoSEQ multiplex PCR, the repertoire was profiled, and TCRdb retains in-frame clones only, with some absent. Clone size and the V and J calls come from that table; the DNA yielded D and trimming. This repertoire shows nearly 350,000 clones, around 91% found once; its top ten account for less than 3.5%. CDR1 is LNHNV and CDR2 is YYDKDF in the germline V gene (reference sequence). Trimming removed 5 bases at V and 8 bases at J, with 15 bases between. This CDR3 is built from 13 residues.

The specimen sequenced was peripheral blood. This chain joins TRBV15 and TRBJ1-2, with a tentative D call TRBD1 (6 bases). The clonotype comes from a woman aged 18-29 years who had recovered from COVID-19. In DNA, the CDR3 is TGTGCCACCAGCCGAAACAGGGTGGAGGGCTACACCTTC. The encoded protein is CATSRNRVEGYTF. Full variable domain (rest looked up from reference TRBV15 and TRBJ1-2): DAMVIQNPRYQVTQFGKPVTLSCSQTLNHNVMYWYQQKSSQAPKLLFHYYDKDFNNEADTPDNFQSRRPNTSFCFLDIRSPGLGDTAMYLCATSRNRVEGYTFGSGTRLTVV.